Listed below are T cell receptor beta chains from one sample, sequenced in a study of regulatory and conventional T cells in RAG deficiency. Assay used: immunoSEQ multiplex PCR; TCRdb lists only in-frame clones, some missing. The sample holds under 35,000 clones, about nine tenths seen once. These data are also associated with another study on regulatory T cells.

The sample consisted of CD8+ T cells sorted from blood. These receptors all come from a human donor in good health. The CDR3 runs from the conserved cysteine through the conserved F or W. Fields, in order: V gene, CDR3 protein.

V: TRBV27
CDR3: CASSVGLGYEQYF

V: TRBV9
CDR3: CASSVGGRTDTQYF

V: TRBV4-1
CDR3: CASSQGLTTYEQYF

V: TRBV6-6
CDR3: CASTDSWDEQFF

V: TRBV2
CDR3: CATREIGQGAGNEQFF

V: TRBV15
CDR3: CATSRIAGTGNQPQHF

V: TRBV11-2
CDR3: CASSQHGTGSGNTIYF

V: TRBV7-9
CDR3: CASSPLNTGELFF

V: TRBV11-2
CDR3: CASSQNQGYDTDTQYF

V: TRBV4-3
CDR3: CATGQAWNTEAFF

V: TRBV28
CDR3: CASSFAALYEQYF

V: TRBV27
CDR3: CASRPQGALYEQYF

V: TRBV9
CDR3: CASSVAGRGGAGTDTQYF

V: TRBV6-1
CDR3: CASSSWTGYEQYF

V: TRBV19
CDR3: CASSIVPGGNQPQHF

V: TRBV11-2
CDR3: CASSQTDGELFF

V: TRBV27
CDR3: CASSPTTTSAGADTQYF

V: TRBV18
CDR3: CASSPALEETQYF

V: TRBV7-9
CDR3: CASSLARGGSGELFF

V: TRBV5-1
CDR3: CASSLAGGRENTQYF

V: TRBV15
CDR3: CATSRAKAYLNTEAFF

V: TRBV13
CDR3: CASSAVISYTF

V: TRBV27
CDR3: CASSRNPVGGGTGELFF

V: TRBV14
CDR3: CASSYGQGANSPLHF

V: TRBV5-8
CDR3: CASVGGLAGSEQFF

V: TRBV30
CDR3: CAWSVDGFYGYTF

V: TRBV11-2
CDR3: CASSSHGEYEQYF

V: TRBV11-3
CDR3: CASSSDRVYEQYF

V: TRBV25-1
CDR3: CASSDRTGYYGYTF

V: TRBV7-8
CDR3: CASRGYRERGYEQYF

V: TRBV6-1
CDR3: CASTLLGQGGYEQYF

V: TRBV28
CDR3: CASSLARGLNTEAFF

V: TRBV18
CDR3: CASSPRNGSTDTQYF

V: TRBV4-2
CDR3: CASSDGTGTGANVLTF

V: TRBV28
CDR3: CASSLTVDRGGRANTEAFF

V: TRBV18
CDR3: CASSPEGGFREKLFF

V: TRBV27
CDR3: CASGQGSHTEAFF

V: TRBV6-6
CDR3: CASSTPTGELFF

V: TRBV27
CDR3: CASSLSALTDTRYF

V: TRBV30
CDR3: CAWSALAGAEQYF

V: TRBV27
CDR3: CASRGGDARSSYNSPLHF

V: TRBV19
CDR3: CASSILAGSADTQYF

V: TRBV7-2
CDR3: CASSPIETGKTYEQYF

V: TRBV14
CDR3: CASSQGQVVMNTEAFF

V: TRBV18
CDR3: CASSPSDTGELFF

V: TRBV10-3
CDR3: CAISEGTGVDEQYF

V: TRBV19
CDR3: CASSADMTGFRAAFF

V: TRBV6-5
CDR3: CASSESYSNQPQHF

V: TRBV13
CDR3: CASSRRGGSETYEQYF

V: TRBV27
CDR3: CASGPGGSYNEQFF

V: TRBV9
CDR3: CASSVVASGEDEQFF

V: TRBV6-5
CDR3: CASSRTGTNQPQHF

V: TRBV7-9
CDR3: CASSFGGSYEQYF

V: TRBV14
CDR3: CASSQDGIYEQYF